This T cell receptor beta chain was sequenced for a study of OX40 agonist ivuxolimab in advanced cancers. Study in general: With a range of about 23 to 90, age averaged 60 years, and 75% to 90% were male. Partial responses were achieved by three patients: one hepatocellular carcinoma, two cutaneous melanoma.

Blood samples were obtained at baseline, cycle 4 day 1, and cycle 7 day 1. Germline values: CDR1 SGHNT, CDR2 YYREEE (reference sequence). Trimming pared 4 bases from V and 0 bases from J, leaving 11 bases between. The CDR3 runs to 15 residues. The repertoire was sequenced with immunoSEQ multiplex PCR; TCRdb's copy has only in-frame clones and lacks some. The repertoire holds more than 25,000 clones, with 86% as singletons. The chain has TRBV5-4 and TRBJ2-1; D is perhaps TRBD2 (6 bases). Specimen: CD4+ or CD8+ T cells sorted from blood, collected in a trial of the OX40 agonist ivuxolimab. The source is an adult with an advanced solid tumor such as melanoma, head and neck, liver or kidney cancer. Here the CDR3 DNA reads TGTGCCAGCAGCGTTCGGGGGTTCTCCTACAATGAGCAGTTCTTC. Translating gives CASSVRGFSYNEQFF.